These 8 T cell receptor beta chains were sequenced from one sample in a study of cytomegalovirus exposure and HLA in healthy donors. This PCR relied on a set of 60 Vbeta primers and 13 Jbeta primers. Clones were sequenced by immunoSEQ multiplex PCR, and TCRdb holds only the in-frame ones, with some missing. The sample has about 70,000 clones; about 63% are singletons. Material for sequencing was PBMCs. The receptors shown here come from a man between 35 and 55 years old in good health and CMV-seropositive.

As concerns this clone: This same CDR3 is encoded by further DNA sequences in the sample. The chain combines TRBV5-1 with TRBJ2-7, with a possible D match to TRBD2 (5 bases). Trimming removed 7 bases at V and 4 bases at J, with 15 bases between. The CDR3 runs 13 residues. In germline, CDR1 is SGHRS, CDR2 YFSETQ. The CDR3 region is CASRPGGGYEQYF. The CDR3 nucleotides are TGCGCCAGCCGTCCAGGAGGAGGATACGAGCAGTACTTC.

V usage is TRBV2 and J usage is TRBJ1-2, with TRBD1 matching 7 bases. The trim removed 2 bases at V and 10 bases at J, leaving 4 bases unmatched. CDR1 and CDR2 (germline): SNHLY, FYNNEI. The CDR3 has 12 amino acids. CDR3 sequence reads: CASSELGQAYTF. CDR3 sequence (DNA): TGTGCCAGCAGTGAACTCGGACAGGCCTACACCTTC.

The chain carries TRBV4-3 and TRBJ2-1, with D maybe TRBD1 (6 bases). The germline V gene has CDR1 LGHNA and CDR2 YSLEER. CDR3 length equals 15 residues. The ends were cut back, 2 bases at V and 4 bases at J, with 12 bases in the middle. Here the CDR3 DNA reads TGCGCCAGCAGCCAACCGGACAGAGGGTACAATGAGCAGTTCTTC. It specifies CASSQPDRGYNEQFF.

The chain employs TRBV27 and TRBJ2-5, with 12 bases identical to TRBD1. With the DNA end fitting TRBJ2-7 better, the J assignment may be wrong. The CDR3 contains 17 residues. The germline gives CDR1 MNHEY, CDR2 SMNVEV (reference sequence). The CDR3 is CASSLSGTGGGYYEQYF. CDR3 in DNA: TGTGCCAGCAGTTTATCAGGGACAGGGGGCGGCTACTACGAGCAGTACTTC.

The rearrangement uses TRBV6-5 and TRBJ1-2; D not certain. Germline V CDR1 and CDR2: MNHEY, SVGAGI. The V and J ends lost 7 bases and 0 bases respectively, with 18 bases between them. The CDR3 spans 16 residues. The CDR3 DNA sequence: TGTGCCAGCACTAACTCCAGGACTTTCCCTAACTATGGCTACACCTTC. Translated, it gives CASTNSRTFPNYGYTF.

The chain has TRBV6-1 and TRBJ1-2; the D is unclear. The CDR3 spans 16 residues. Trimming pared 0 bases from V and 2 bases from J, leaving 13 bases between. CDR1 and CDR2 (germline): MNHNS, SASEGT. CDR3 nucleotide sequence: TGTGCCAGCAGTGAAGCGCAGCGGGGTCTCAACTATGGCTACACCTTC. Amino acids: CASSEAQRGLNYGYTF.

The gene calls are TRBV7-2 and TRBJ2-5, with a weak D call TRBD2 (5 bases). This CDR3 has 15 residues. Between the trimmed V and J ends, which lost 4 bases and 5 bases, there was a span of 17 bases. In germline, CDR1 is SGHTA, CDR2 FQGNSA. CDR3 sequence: CASSSTLPRGETQYF. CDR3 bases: TGTGCCAGCAGCTCAACGTTACCCCGAGGGGAGACCCAGTACTTC.

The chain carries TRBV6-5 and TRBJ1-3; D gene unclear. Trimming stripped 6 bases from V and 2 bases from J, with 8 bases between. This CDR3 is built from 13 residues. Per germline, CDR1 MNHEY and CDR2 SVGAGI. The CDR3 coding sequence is TGTGCCAGCAGCCAACTTACTGGAAACACCATATATTTT. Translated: CASSQLTGNTIYF.